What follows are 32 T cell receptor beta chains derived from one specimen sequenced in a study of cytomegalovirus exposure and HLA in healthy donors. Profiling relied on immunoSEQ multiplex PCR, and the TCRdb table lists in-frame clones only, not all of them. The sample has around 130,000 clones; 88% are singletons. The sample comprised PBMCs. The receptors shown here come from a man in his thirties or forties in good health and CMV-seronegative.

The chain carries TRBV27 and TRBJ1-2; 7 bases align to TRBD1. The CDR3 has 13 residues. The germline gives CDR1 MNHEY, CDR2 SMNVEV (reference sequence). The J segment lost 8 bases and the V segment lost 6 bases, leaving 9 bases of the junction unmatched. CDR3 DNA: TGTGCCAGCAGCCCGACAGGGATATTGGGCTACACCTTC. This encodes CASSPTGILGYTF.

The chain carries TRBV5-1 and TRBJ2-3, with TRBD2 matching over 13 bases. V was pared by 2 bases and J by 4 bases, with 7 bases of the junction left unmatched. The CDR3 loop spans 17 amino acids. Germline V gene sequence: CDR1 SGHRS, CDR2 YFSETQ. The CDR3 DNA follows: TGCGCCAGCAGCTTTACGGGACTAGCGGGAACCGCAGATACGCAGTATTTT. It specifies CASSFTGLAGTADTQYF.

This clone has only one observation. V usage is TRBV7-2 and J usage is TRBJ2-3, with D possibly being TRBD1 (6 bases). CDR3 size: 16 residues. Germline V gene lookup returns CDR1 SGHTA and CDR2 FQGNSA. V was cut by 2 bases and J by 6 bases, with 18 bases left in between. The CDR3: CASSLSGAVRDDTQYF. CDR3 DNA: TGTGCCAGCAGCTTATCAGGGGCAGTACGTGATGATACGCAGTATTTT.

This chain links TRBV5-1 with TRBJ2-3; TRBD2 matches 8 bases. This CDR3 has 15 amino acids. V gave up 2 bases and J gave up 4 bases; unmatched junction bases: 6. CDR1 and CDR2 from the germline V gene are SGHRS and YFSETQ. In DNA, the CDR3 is TGCGCCAGCAGCTTAGGGGCGGGAGGTCCAGATACGCAGTATTTT. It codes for CASSLGAGGPDTQYF.

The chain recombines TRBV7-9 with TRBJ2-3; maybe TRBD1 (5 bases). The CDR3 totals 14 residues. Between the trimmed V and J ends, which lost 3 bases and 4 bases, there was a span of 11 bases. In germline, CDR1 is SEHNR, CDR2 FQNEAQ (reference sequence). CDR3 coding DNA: TGTGCCAGCAGCTTCGCAGGGTTGGCAGATACGCAGTATTTT. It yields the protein CASSFAGLADTQYF.

CDR3 in amino acids: CASSVSRDSTYEQYF. The CDR3 DNA reads as TGTGCCAGCAGCGTATCTCGGGACAGCACCTACGAGCAGTACTTC. The chain employs TRBV9 and TRBJ2-7; 7 positions agree with TRBD1. Germline V lookup: CDR1 SGDLS, CDR2 YYNGEE. J was trimmed by 2 bases and V by 1 base; bases with no gene match: 6. This CDR3 contains 15 residues.

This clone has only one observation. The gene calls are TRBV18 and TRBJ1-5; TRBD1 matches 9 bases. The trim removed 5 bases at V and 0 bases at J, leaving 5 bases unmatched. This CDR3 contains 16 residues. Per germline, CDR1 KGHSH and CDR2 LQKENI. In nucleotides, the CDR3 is TGTGCCAGCTCAGGGACAGGGAAACTTAGCAATCAGCCCCAGCATTTT. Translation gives CASSGTGKLSNQPQHF.

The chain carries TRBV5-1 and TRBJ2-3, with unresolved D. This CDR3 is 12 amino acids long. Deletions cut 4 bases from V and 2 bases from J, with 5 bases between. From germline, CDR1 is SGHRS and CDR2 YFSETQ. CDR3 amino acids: CASSPDTDTQYF. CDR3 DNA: TGCGCCAGCAGCCCAGACACAGATACGCAGTATTTT.

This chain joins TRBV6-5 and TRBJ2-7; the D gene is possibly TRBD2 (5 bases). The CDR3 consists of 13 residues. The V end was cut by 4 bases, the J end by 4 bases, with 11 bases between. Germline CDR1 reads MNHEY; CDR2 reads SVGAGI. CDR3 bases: TGTGCCAGCAGTTCCCGGGAATTATACGAGCAGTACTTC. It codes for CASSSRELYEQYF.

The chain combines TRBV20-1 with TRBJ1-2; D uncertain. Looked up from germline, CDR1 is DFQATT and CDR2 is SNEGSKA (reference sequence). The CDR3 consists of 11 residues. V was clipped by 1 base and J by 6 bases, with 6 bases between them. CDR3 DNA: TGCAGTGCTAGAGTTGTAGATGGCTACACCTTC. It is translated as CSARVVDGYTF.

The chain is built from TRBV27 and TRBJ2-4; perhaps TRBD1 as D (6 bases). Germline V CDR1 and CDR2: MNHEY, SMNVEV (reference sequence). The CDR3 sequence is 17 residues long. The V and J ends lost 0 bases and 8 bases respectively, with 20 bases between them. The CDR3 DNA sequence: TGTGCCAGCAGTTTATCGGGCAACAGGGAGTATGTCGACATTCAGTACTTC. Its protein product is CASSLSGNREYVDIQYF.

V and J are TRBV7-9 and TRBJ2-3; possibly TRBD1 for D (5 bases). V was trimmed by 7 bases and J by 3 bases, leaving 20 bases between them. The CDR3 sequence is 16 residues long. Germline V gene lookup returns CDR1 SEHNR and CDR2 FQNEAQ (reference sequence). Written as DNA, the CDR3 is TGTGCCAGCATCCAGGGCGCCGGGTCTCTGACAGATACGCAGTATTTT. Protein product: CASIQGAGSLTDTQYF.

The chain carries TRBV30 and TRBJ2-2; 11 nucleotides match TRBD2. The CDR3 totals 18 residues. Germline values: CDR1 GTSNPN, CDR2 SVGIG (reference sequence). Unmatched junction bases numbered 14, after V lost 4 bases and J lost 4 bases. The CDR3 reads CAWMRRLAGGRGTGELFF. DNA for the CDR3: TGTGCCTGGATGCGGCGCCTAGCGGGAGGTCGTGGCACCGGGGAGCTGTTTTTT.

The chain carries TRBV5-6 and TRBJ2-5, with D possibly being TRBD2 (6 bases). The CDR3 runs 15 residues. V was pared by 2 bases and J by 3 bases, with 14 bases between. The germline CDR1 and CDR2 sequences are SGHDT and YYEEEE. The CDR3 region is CASSFGGGMEETQYF. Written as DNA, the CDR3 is TGTGCCAGCAGCTTTGGGGGAGGAATGGAAGAGACCCAGTACTTC.

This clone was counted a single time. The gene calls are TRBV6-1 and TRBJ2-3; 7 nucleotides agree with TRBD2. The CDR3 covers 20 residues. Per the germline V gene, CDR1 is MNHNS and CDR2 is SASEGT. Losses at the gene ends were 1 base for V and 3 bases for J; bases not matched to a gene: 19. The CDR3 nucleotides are TGTGCCAGCAGTGAAGGCTTCGGGGGAGGGCCAGGTTTGGCTACAGATACGCAGTATTTT. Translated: CASSEGFGGGPGLATDTQYF.

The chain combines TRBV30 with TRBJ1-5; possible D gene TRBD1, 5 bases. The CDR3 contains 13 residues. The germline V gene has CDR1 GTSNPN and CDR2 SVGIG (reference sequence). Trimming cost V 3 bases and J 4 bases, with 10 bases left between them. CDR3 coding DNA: TGTGCCTGGAGCAGGGATGAAAATCAGCCCCAGCATTTT. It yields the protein CAWSRDENQPQHF.

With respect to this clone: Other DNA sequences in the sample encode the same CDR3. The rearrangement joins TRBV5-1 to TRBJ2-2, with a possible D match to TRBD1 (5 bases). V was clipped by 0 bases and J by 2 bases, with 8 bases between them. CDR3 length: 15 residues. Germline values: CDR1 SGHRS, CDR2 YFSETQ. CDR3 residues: CASSLGGANTGELFF. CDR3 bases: TGCGCCAGCAGCTTGGGTGGGGCCAACACCGGGGAGCTGTTTTTT.

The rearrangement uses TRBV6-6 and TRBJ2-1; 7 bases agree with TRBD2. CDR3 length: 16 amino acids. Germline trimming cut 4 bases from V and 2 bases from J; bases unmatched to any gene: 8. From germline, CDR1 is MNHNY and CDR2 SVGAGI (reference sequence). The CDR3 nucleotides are TGTGCCAGCAGTTTGCCACCCGGGAGGACCTACAATGAGCAGTTCTTC. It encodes CASSLPPGRTYNEQFF.

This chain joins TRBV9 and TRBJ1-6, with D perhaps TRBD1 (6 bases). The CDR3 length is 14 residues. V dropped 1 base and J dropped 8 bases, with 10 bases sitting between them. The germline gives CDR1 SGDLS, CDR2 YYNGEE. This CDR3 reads CASSVRGWDSPLHF. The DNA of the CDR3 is TGTGCCAGCAGCGTAAGGGGGTGGGATTCACCCCTCCACTTT.

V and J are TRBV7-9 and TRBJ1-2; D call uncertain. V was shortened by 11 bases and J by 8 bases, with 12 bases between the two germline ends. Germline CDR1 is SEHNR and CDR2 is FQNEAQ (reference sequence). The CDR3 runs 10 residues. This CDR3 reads CAGAGFGYTF. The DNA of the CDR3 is TGTGCCGGCGCCGGGTTCGGCTACACCTTC.

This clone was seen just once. CDR3 nucleotides: TGTGCCAGTAGTCGGGGGAGATTAGTAAGCAATCAGCCCCAGCATTTT. Translating gives CASSRGRLVSNQPQHF. The gene calls are TRBV19 and TRBJ1-5; perhaps TRBD1 as D (5 bases). The CDR3 contains 16 residues. V gave up 5 bases and J gave up 1 base, with 15 bases separating them. Per the germline V gene, CDR1 is LNHDA and CDR2 is SQIVND (reference sequence).

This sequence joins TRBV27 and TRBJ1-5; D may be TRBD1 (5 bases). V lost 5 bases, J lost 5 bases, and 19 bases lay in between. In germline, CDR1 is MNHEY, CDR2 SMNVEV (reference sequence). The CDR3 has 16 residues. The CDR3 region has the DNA TGTGCCAGCAGTACCTCCGCGCTTGGGGGGGATCAGCCCCAGCATTTT. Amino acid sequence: CASSTSALGGDQPQHF.

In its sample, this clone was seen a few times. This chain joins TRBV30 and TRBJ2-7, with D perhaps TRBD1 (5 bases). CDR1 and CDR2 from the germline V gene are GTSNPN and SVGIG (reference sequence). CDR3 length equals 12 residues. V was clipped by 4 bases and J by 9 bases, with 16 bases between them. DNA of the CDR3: TGTGCCTGGAATAGGGGCCGAGAGCGGCAGTACTTC. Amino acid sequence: CAWNRGRERQYF.

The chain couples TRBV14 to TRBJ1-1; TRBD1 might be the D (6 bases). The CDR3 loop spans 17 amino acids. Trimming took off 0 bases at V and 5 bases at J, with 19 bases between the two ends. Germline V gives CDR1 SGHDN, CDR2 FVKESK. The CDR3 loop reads CASSQDNRRRGGTEAFF. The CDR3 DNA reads TGTGCCAGCAGCCAAGATAACAGGAGGAGGGGGGGGACTGAAGCTTTCTTT.

The CDR3 DNA sequence: TGTGCCAGCAGTTACTCAGGGAGACAGGGGGAAGCTTTCTTT. This codes for CASSYSGRQGEAFF. V gene TRBV6-5 combines with J gene TRBJ1-1; TRBD1 aligns across 8 bases. V gave up 0 bases and J gave up 8 bases; unmatched junction bases: 5. This CDR3 region has 14 residues. Germline CDR1 MNHEY, CDR2 SVGAGI.

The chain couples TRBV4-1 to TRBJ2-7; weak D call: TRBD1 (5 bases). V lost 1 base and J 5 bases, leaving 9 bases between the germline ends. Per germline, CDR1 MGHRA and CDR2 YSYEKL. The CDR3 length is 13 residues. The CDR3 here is CASSQGPGHEQYF. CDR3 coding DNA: TGCGCCAGCAGCCAAGGCCCAGGGCACGAGCAGTACTTC.

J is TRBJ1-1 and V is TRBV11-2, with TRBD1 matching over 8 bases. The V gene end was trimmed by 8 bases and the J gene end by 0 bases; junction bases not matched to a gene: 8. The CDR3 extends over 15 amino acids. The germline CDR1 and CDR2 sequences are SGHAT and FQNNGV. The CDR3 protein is CASAQGAYLNTEAFF. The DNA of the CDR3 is TGTGCCAGCGCCCAGGGGGCGTATCTGAACACTGAAGCTTTCTTT.

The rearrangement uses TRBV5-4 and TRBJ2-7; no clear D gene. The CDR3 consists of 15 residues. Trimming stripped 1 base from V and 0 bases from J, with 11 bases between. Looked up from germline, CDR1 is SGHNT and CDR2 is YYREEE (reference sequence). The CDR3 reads CASSLLPGISYEQYF. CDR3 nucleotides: TGTGCCAGCAGCTTGCTTCCGGGTATCTCCTACGAGCAGTACTTC. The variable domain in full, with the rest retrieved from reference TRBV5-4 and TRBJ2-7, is ETGVTQSPTHLIKTRGQQVTLRCSSQSGHNTVSWYQQALGQGPQFIFQYYREEENGRGNFPPRFSGLQFPNYSSELNVNALELDDSALYLCASSLLPGISYEQYFGPGTRLTVT.

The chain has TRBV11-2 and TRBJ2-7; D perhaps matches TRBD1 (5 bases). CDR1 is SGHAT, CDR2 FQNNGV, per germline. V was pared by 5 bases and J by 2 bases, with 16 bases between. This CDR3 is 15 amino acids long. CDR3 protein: CASSTKAQETYEQYF. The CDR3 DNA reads TGTGCCAGCAGCACTAAAGCACAGGAGACCTACGAGCAGTACTTC.

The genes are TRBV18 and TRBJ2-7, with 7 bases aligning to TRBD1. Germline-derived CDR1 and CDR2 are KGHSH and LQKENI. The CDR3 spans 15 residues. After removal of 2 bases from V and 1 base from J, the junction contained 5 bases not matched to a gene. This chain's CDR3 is CASSPNQQGSYEQYF. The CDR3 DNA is TGTGCCAGCTCACCAAACCAACAGGGGTCCTACGAGCAGTACTTC.

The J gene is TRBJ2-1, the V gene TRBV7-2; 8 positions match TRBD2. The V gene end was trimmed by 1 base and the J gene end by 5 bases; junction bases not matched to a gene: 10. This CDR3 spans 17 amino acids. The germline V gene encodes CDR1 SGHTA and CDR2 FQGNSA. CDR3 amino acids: CASSLVPSGREDNEQFF. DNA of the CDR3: TGTGCCAGCAGCTTAGTTCCTAGCGGGCGTGAAGACAATGAGCAGTTCTTC.

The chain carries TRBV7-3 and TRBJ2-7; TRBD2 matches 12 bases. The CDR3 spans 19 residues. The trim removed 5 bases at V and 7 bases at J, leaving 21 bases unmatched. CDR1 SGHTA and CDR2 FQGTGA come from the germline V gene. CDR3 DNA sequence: TGTGCCAGCAGCAAAGGACAGGGGTCCGCTAGCGGGAGGGCCGGGGAGCAGTACTTC. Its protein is CASSKGQGSASGRAGEQYF.